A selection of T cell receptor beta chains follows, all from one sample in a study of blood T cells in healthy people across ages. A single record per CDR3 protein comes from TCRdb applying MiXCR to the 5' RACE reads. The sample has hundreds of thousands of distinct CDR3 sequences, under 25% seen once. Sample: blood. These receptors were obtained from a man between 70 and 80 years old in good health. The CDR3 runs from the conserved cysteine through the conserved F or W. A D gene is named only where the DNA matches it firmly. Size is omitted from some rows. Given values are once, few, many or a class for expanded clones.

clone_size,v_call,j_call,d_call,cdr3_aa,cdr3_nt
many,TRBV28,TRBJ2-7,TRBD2,CASSNPQTSGANEQYF,TGTGCCAGCAGCAACCCCCAAACTAGCGGAGCTAACGAGCAGTACTTC
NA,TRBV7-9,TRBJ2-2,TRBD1,CASSLLWDRGRSGELFF,TGTGCCAGCAGCTTACTCTGGGACAGGGGGCGGTCCGGGGAGCTGTTTTTT
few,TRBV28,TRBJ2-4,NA,CASRGGGDPKNIQYF,TGTGCCAGCAGGGGCGGAGGGGACCCCAAAAACATTCAGTACTTC
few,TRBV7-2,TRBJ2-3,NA,CASSLAISQYF,TGTGCCAGCAGCTTGGCGATATCGCAGTATTTT
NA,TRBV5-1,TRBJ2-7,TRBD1,CASRPGQGIYEQYF,TGCGCCAGCAGACCTGGACAGGGCATCTACGAGCAGTACTTC
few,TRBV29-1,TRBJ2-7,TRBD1,CSARDSNYEQYF,TGCAGCGCCAGGGACAGCAACTACGAGCAGTACTTC
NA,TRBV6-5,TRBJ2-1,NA,CASSYSNAGPGWNEQFF,TGTGCCAGCAGTTACTCGAATGCGGGACCTGGGTGGAATGAGCAGTTCTTC
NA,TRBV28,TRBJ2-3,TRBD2,CASSFGTSGSPGTDTQYF,TGTGCCAGCAGCTTCGGGACTAGCGGGAGTCCTGGCACAGATACGCAGTATTTT
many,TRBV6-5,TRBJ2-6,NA,CASSYDPSGANVLTF,TGTGCCAGCAGTTACGATCCCTCTGGGGCCAACGTCCTGACTTTC
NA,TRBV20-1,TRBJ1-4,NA,CSARANEKLFF,TGCAGTGCTAGGGCTAATGAAAAACTGTTTTTT
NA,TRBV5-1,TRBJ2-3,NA,CASRRLGGTDTQYF,TGCGCCAGCCGTCGACTAGGGGGCACAGATACGCAGTATTTT
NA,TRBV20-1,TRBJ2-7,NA,CSAIGAYEQYF,TGCAGTGCTATAGGGGCCTACGAGCAGTACTTC
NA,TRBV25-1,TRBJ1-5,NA,CASSELGDQPQHF,TGTGCCAGCAGTGAATTGGGGGATCAGCCCCAGCATTTT
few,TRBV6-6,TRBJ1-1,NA,CASSYEGMNTEAFF,TGTGCCAGCAGTTACGAGGGGATGAACACTGAAGCTTTCTTT
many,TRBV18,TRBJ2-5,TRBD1,CASSSYRGETQYF,TGTGCCAGCTCCTCCTACAGGGGAGAGACCCAGTACTTC
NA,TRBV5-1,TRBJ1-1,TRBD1,CASSRDSTEAFF,TGCGCCAGCAGCCGGGACAGCACTGAAGCTTTCTTT
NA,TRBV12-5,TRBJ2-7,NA,CASGLRDIPYEQYF,TGTGCTAGTGGACTCCGGGACATTCCCTACGAGCAGTACTTC
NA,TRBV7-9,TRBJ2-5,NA,CASSLNTDQETQYF,TGTGCCAGCAGCTTAAACACCGACCAAGAGACCCAGTACTTC
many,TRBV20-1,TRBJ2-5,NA,CSARVPPQETQYF,TGCAGTGCTAGAGTGCCCCCCCAAGAGACCCAGTACTTC
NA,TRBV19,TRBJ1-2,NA,CASTFFPGPLPYTF,TGTGCCAGTACCTTTTTTCCGGGACCCCTCCCTTACACCTTC
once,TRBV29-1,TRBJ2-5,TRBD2,CSVILLAAQETQYF,TGCAGCGTTATCTTGCTAGCGGCACAAGAGACCCAGTACTTC
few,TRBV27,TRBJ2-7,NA,CASSLSWGVYEQYF,TGTGCCAGCAGTTTATCATGGGGGGTCTACGAGCAGTACTTC
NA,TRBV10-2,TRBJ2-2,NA,CAAREQGKAGELFF,TGCGCCGCCAGGGAGCAGGGAAAGGCCGGGGAGCTGTTTTTT
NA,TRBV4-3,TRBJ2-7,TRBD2,CASSQGTSGSTYEQHF,TGCGCCAGCAGCCAAGGGACTAGCGGGAGTACCTACGAGCAGCACTTC
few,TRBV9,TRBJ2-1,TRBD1,CASSPLTGTYNEQFF,TGTGCCAGCAGCCCCCTGACAGGGACCTACAATGAGCAGTTCTTC
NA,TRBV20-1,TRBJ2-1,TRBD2,CSAKSGGGRASDEQFF,TGCAGTGCTAAGTCGGGCGGCGGGAGGGCCTCCGATGAGCAGTTCTTC
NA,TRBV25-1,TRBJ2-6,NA,CASSDVGAGANVLTF,TGTGCCAGCAGTGATGTAGGGGCTGGGGCCAACGTCCTGACTTTC
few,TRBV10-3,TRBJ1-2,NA,CAISPGPDGYTF,TGTGCCATCAGTCCCGGCCCCGACGGCTACACCTTC
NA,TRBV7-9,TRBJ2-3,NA,CASSLIAGSSTDTQYF,TGTGCCAGCAGCTTAATCGCGGGATCTAGCACAGATACGCAGTATTTT
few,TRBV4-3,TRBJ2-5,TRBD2,CASSQASGREWETQYF,TGCGCCAGCAGCCAAGCGTCAGGGAGGGAATGGGAGACCCAGTACTTC
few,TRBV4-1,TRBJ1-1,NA,CASSQGLGLVADGAFF,TGCGCCAGCAGCCAAGGTCTGGGGTTGGTCGCGGATGGAGCTTTCTTT
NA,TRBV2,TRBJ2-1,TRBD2,CASRAGGDKIYNEQFF,TGTGCCAGCAGGGCGGGGGGGGATAAGATCTACAATGAGCAGTTCTTC
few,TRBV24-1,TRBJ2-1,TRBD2,CATSGGSSYNEQFF,TGTGCCACCAGTGGCGGGAGCTCCTACAATGAGCAGTTCTTC
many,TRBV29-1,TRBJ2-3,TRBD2,CSVEGLAGGTDTQYF,TGCAGCGTGGAGGGACTAGCGGGAGGTACAGATACGCAGTATTTT
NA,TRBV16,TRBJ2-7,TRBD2,CASSLLGAGGSSYEQYF,TGTGCCAGCAGCCTATTAGGAGCGGGAGGGAGCTCCTACGAGCAGTACTTC
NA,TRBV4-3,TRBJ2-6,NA,CASSQVWGSGANVLTF,TGCGCCAGCAGCCAAGTTTGGGGTTCTGGGGCCAACGTCCTGACTTTC
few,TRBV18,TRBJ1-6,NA,CASSPLSTGGPNSPLHF,TGTGCCAGCTCACCACTGTCGACAGGCGGACCAAATTCACCCCTCCACTTT
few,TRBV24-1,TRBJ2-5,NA,CATSAPGQETQYF,TGTGCCACCAGTGCCCCAGGGCAAGAGACCCAGTACTTC
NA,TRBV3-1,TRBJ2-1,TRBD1,CASSRTGTSYNEQFF,TGTGCCAGCAGTCGGACAGGGACTTCCTACAATGAGCAGTTCTTC
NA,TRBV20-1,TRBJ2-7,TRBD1,CSVNPGQGPYEQYF,TGCAGTGTTAACCCGGGACAGGGGCCCTACGAGCAGTACTTC